Sequencing of this T cell receptor (beta chain) was carried out in a study of OX40 agonist ivuxolimab in advanced cancers. Study information: Patients received ivuxolimab, an agonistic anti-OX40 (CD134) antibody.

Sequencing was performed with immunoSEQ multiplex PCR; in TCRdb, only in-frame clones are kept and a portion is missing. Among 50,000 to 75,000 clones listed, 85% to 90% were seen once. Sample share makes this clone medium-sized (0.01 to 0.1%). Germline CDR1 and CDR2: LNHDA and SQIVND (reference sequence). The trim removed 3 bases at V and 4 bases at J, leaving 4 bases unmatched. CDR3 size: 14 residues. Patients were ineligible given autoimmune disease history or systemic immunosuppression. This material consisted of CD4+ or CD8+ T cells sorted from blood, taken in a trial of the OX40 agonist ivuxolimab. The J gene is TRBJ2-7, the V gene TRBV19; 9 bases fit TRBD2. The source of this sequence is an adult with an advanced solid tumor such as melanoma, head and neck, liver or kidney cancer. CDR3 bases: TGTGCCAGTAGTATCCTAGCGGGGAGGTACGAGCAGTACTTC. Translation gives CASSILAGRYEQYF.